Below, 7 T cell receptor beta chains from the same sample are listed, as sequenced in a study of blood T cell repertoires in COVID-19. Some clones are missing from TCRdb's copy, which holds only in-frame ones; the method was immunoSEQ multiplex PCR. This table holds over 110,000 clones, about nine tenths found once. Specimen: peripheral blood. All receptors come from a human donor in a cohort sampled during active COVID-19.

In regard to this clone: Other DNA sequences in the sample encode the same CDR3. V usage is TRBV9 and J usage is TRBJ1-1, with D perhaps matching TRBD1 (6 bases). The CDR3 is 15 amino acids. CDR1 and CDR2 from the germline V gene are SGDLS and YYNGEE. V lost 0 bases to trimming and J lost 1 base, with 10 bases between them. As DNA, the CDR3 is TGTGCCAGCAGCGTAGGGGACACCCCGAACACTGAAGCTTTCTTT. Its protein product is CASSVGDTPNTEAFF. Full variable domain (rest looked up from reference TRBV9 and TRBJ1-1): DSGVTQTPKHLITATGQRVTLRCSPRSGDLSVYWYQQSLDQGLQFLIQYYNGEERAKGNILERFSAQQFPDLHSELNLSSLELGDSALYFCASSVGDTPNTEAFFGQGTRLTVV.

The rearrangement joins TRBV5-1 to TRBJ2-5, with 7 bases matching TRBD1. Trimming removed 1 base from V and 2 bases from J; junction bases left unmatched: 5. The CDR3 spans 15 residues. The germline V gene has CDR1 SGHRS and CDR2 YFSETQ. CDR3 sequence: CASSLSGQMQETQYF. The CDR3 nucleotides are TGCGCCAGCAGCTTGTCGGGACAGATGCAAGAGACCCAGTACTTC.

This sequence joins TRBV28 and TRBJ2-7; no clear D gene. Germline-derived CDR1 and CDR2 are MDHEN and SYDVKM. The V and J ends lost 6 bases and 2 bases respectively, with 14 bases between them. This CDR3 is built from 14 residues. In nucleotides, the CDR3 is TGTGCCAGCAGGCCAGACGGGTCCCCCTACGAGCAGTACTTC. This codes for CASRPDGSPYEQYF.

The V gene is TRBV10-3, the J gene TRBJ1-2; no clear D gene. CDR3 size: 15 residues. CDR1 ENHRY and CDR2 SYGVKD come from the germline V gene. Trimming left V 8 bases short and J 3 bases short, with 19 bases between. The CDR3 region is CAIGGGSFGDYGYTF. DNA of the CDR3: TGTGCCATCGGAGGAGGCTCTTTTGGTGACTATGGCTACACCTTC.

As DNA, the CDR3 is TGTGCCAGTAGTACCCTCGGGGGGGACCTACCCCTCCACTTT. The encoded protein is CASSTLGGDLPLHF. This chain connects TRBV19 to TRBJ1-6; D is possibly TRBD1 (5 bases). CDR3 length: 14 amino acids. CDR1 is LNHDA and CDR2 is SQIVND in the germline V gene (reference sequence). Trimming cost V 4 bases and J 12 bases, with 16 bases left between them.

As regards this clone: At the DNA level, this CDR3 is encoded by other sequences in the same sample as well. This CDR3 reads CASSLGRNTEAFF. The CDR3 bases are TGTGCCAGCAGCTTAGGGCGGAACACTGAAGCTTTCTTT. The chain employs TRBV7-3 and TRBJ1-1; D remains ambiguous. V was trimmed by 2 bases and J by 1 base, leaving 5 bases between them. Per the germline V gene, CDR1 is SGHTA and CDR2 is FQGTGA. This CDR3 has 13 amino acids.

This clone was recorded a few times. The V call is TRBV4-1, the J call TRBJ2-5; tentative D call: TRBD1 (5 bases). Germline CDR1 reads MGHRA; CDR2 reads YSYEKL. The ends were cut back, 3 bases at V and 4 bases at J, with 9 bases in the middle. This CDR3 is built from 13 residues. The CDR3 sequence: CASSHGRGETQYF. The DNA for the CDR3 is TGCGCCAGCAGCCACGGTAGGGGAGAGACCCAGTACTTC.